These 22 T cell receptor beta chains were sequenced from one sample in a study of TIL therapy for anti-PD-1-resistant metastatic lung cancer. The libraries were made with immunoSEQ v3. Generated by immunoSEQ multiplex PCR, the TCRdb table keeps only in-frame clones and is missing some. The sample has under 55,000 clones, roughly 78% seen once. Stated time point: pre-treatment sample, taken before nivolumab and TIL therapy. This specimen consisted of blood, obtained at baseline. The receptors originated from a woman between 25 and 80 years old with non-small cell lung cancer.

The V gene is TRBV6-5, the J gene TRBJ2-5; TRBD2 matches 10 bases. Germline assignment: CDR1 MNHEY and CDR2 SVGAGI. V lost 6 bases to trimming and J lost 2 bases; unmatched junction nucleotides: 6. The CDR3 extends over 15 amino acids. The CDR3 reads CASRLAGALQETQYF. CDR3 sequence (DNA): TGTGCCAGCAGGCTAGCGGGGGCGCTACAAGAGACCCAGTACTTC.

The chain employs TRBV5-1 and TRBJ1-6; tentative D call: TRBD1 (5 bases). The CDR3 runs to 14 residues. Germline lookup yields CDR1 SGHRS and CDR2 YFSETQ. V was shortened by 1 base and J by 5 bases, with 7 bases between the two germline ends. The CDR3 region has the DNA TGCGCCAGCAGCTTGCGAGGGGATAATTCACCCCTCCACTTT. As protein: CASSLRGDNSPLHF. Variable domain in full (rest from reference TRBV5-1 and TRBJ1-6): KAGVTQTPRYLIKTRGQQVTLSCSPISGHRSVSWYQQTPGQGLQFLFEYFSETQRNKGNFPGRFSGRQFSNSRSEMNVSTLELGDSALYLCASSLRGDNSPLHFGNGTRLTVT.

The chain employs TRBV6-5 and TRBJ1-5; perhaps TRBD1 as D (6 bases). V gave up 8 bases and J gave up 4 bases, with 18 bases separating them. The CDR3 extends over 15 amino acids. The germline V gene has CDR1 MNHEY and CDR2 SVGAGI. The chain's CDR3 is CASAPRGGLNQPQHF. CDR3 nucleotide sequence: TGTGCCAGCGCCCCACGCGGGGGCTTGAATCAGCCCCAGCATTTT.

This chain connects TRBV11-2 to TRBJ1-6; tentatively, D is TRBD1 (6 bases). CDR1 is SGHAT, CDR2 FQNNGV, per germline. Trimming took off 2 bases at V and 6 bases at J, with 8 bases between the two ends. The CDR3 runs 14 residues. CDR3 protein: CASSLRGGNSPLHF. The CDR3 bases are TGTGCCAGCAGCTTAAGGGGGGGTAATTCACCCCTCCACTTT.

This clone was seen more than once but under ten times. The gene calls are TRBV7-2 and TRBJ2-7; D is perhaps TRBD2 (5 bases). Trimming pared 1 base from V and 0 bases from J, leaving 10 bases between. Germline CDR1 and CDR2: SGHTA and FQGNSA. This CDR3 region has 15 residues. The DNA for the CDR3 is TGTGCCAGCAGCTTAGGTGGCGGGTACTCCTACGAGCAGTACTTC. This translates into CASSLGGGYSYEQYF.

Only one count was recorded for this clone. V gene TRBV30 combines with J gene TRBJ1-6; 11 bases match TRBD1. Trimming took 1 base from V and 7 from J; bases not matched to a gene: 6. This CDR3 is 16 amino acids long. In germline, CDR1 is GTSNPN, CDR2 SVGIG (reference sequence). The CDR3, as DNA: TGTGCCTGGAGTGAAGGGACAGGGGGGACAAATTCACCCCTCCACTTT. Amino acid sequence: CAWSEGTGGTNSPLHF.

This clone came up a few times. This same CDR3 is encoded by further DNA sequences in the sample. The rearrangement uses TRBV7-9 and TRBJ2-5; 7 bases fit TRBD2. Germline V CDR1 and CDR2: SEHNR, FQNEAQ (reference sequence). There are 14 residues in the CDR3. V shed 4 bases and J 1 base; nucleotides not matched to a gene: 3. For the CDR3, the DNA is TGTGCCAGCAGCTCCCCGGGAGGCCAAGAGACCCAGTACTTC. It codes for CASSSPGGQETQYF.

The chain joins TRBV30 to TRBJ1-1, with D hard to call. The CDR3 runs 14 residues. The germline V gene encodes CDR1 GTSNPN and CDR2 SVGIG (reference sequence). Trimming took off 4 bases at V and 0 bases at J, with 12 bases between the two ends. Here the CDR3 DNA reads TGTGCCTGGACCTCAGCGGATATGAACACTGAAGCTTTCTTT. Protein: CAWTSADMNTEAFF.

This sequence joins TRBV7-2 and TRBJ2-2; TRBD2 aligns across 16 bases. The CDR3 totals 17 residues. The ends lost 5 bases at V and 4 bases at J; junction bases unmatched: 4. CDR1 SGHTA and CDR2 FQGNSA come from the germline V gene. The CDR3 region has the DNA TGTGCCAGCAGCCCGGGGACTAGCGGGAGGGCCACCGGGGAGCTGTTTTTT. It translates to CASSPGTSGRATGELFF.

This chain links TRBV5-4 with TRBJ2-5; 12 positions match TRBD2. The CDR3 runs 16 residues. Per the germline V gene, CDR1 is SGHNT and CDR2 is YYREEE (reference sequence). V lost 2 bases to trimming and J lost 5 bases; unmatched junction nucleotides: 7. Written as DNA, the CDR3 is TGTGCCAGCAGCTTACGACTAGCGGGGGCCGGGGAGACCCAGTACTTC. This gives the protein CASSLRLAGAGETQYF.

The V call is TRBV9, the J call TRBJ1-6, with D unresolved. V lost 0 bases and J 5 bases, leaving 9 bases between the germline ends. Germline-derived CDR1 and CDR2 are SGDLS and YYNGEE. The length of the CDR3 is 15 residues. The CDR3 DNA follows: TGTGCCAGCAGCGTAGAACCCCAGGATAATTCACCCCTCCACTTT. It yields the protein CASSVEPQDNSPLHF.

This clone was counted a few times. This CDR3 is also generated by other DNA sequences in the sample. The rearrangement joins TRBV5-1 to TRBJ1-3; D is uncertain. Germline V gene data show CDR1 as SGHRS and CDR2 as YFSETQ. The CDR3 consists of 15 residues. V was cut by 0 bases and J by 0 bases, with 7 bases left in between. CDR3 in amino acids: CASSLDLSSGNTIYF. CDR3 nucleotide sequence: TGCGCCAGCAGCTTGGATCTCAGCTCTGGAAACACCATATATTTT.

The genes are TRBV5-6 and TRBJ1-4; D gene unclear. Germline values: CDR1 SGHDT, CDR2 YYEEEE. The CDR3 has 13 amino acids. V shed 4 bases and J shed 0 bases, with 4 bases lying between them. The CDR3 DNA reads as TGTGCCAGCAGCATTGCAACTAATGAAAAACTGTTTTTT. Its translation: CASSIATNEKLFF.

J is TRBJ2-5 and V is TRBV7-8; the D gene could be TRBD1 or TRBD2 (5 bases each). Germline CDR1 and CDR2: SGHVS and FQNEAQ. The CDR3 covers 14 residues. The ends were cut back, 1 base at V and 1 base at J, with 7 bases in the middle. CDR3 amino acids: CASSLGGFQETQYF. In DNA, the CDR3 is TGTGCCAGCAGCTTAGGGGGGTTCCAAGAGACCCAGTACTTC.

The chain has TRBV19 and TRBJ1-3; D gene uncertain. Trimming took off 9 bases at V and 0 bases at J, with 12 bases between the two ends. Germline lookup yields CDR1 LNHDA and CDR2 SQIVND (reference sequence). The CDR3 is 14 residues long. The CDR3 region is CASTLASSGNTIYF. In DNA, the CDR3 is TGTGCCAGCACGTTGGCCAGCTCTGGAAACACCATATATTTT.

V and J are TRBV6-1 and TRBJ1-5; no clear D. Per the germline V gene, CDR1 is MNHNS and CDR2 is SASEGT. The CDR3 has 14 amino acids. V lost 0 bases and J lost 6, with 9 bases in between. CDR3 nucleotides: TGTGCCAGCAGTGAAGCGCAACGGGGTCAGCCCCAGCATTTT. It codes for CASSEAQRGQPQHF.

The chain has TRBV27 and TRBJ1-1; TRBD1 might be the D (5 bases). The V end was cut by 5 bases, the J end by 6 bases, with 13 bases between. This CDR3 is 13 amino acids long. CDR1 is MNHEY, CDR2 SMNVEV, per germline (reference sequence). The CDR3 protein is CASSPPGGAEAFF. The CDR3 DNA sequence: TGTGCCAGCAGTCCCCCGGGGGGGGCTGAAGCTTTCTTT.

In its sample, this clone was seen many times. V usage is TRBV6-6 and J usage is TRBJ2-7; D is unclear. This CDR3 contains 13 residues. Germline lookup yields CDR1 MNHNY and CDR2 SVGAGI (reference sequence). V lost 6 bases to trimming and J lost 1 base, with 10 bases between them. This CDR3 is CASRLQTSYEQYF. The CDR3 DNA reads as TGTGCCAGCAGGCTACAAACGTCCTACGAGCAGTACTTC.

V gene TRBV7-2 combines with J gene TRBJ2-2; possible D gene TRBD2, 5 bases. CDR3 length: 14 residues. Germline V gene sequence: CDR1 SGHTA, CDR2 FQGNSA. Between the trimmed V and J ends, which lost 4 bases and 7 bases, there was a span of 13 bases. Here the CDR3 DNA reads TGTGCCAGCAGCTCCGGATTGGGGAGCGGGGAGCTGTTTTTT. Translated, it gives CASSSGLGSGELFF.

The rearrangement joins TRBV15 to TRBJ1-3; 8 bases line up with TRBD1. Germline CDR1 LNHNV, CDR2 YYDKDF (reference sequence). CDR3 length equals 15 residues. The V segment lost 2 bases and the J segment 8 bases; nucleotides outside the gene matches: 8. CDR3 protein: CATSRTDRGGDTIYF. In DNA form, the CDR3 reads TGTGCCACCAGCAGAACTGACAGGGGAGGAGACACCATATATTTT.

The genes are TRBV20-1 and TRBJ1-3, with a weak D call TRBD1 (5 bases). This CDR3 comprises 11 residues. The germline V and J ends were trimmed by 3 bases and 10 bases, with 10 bases remaining between them. Germline CDR1 reads DFQATT; CDR2 reads SNEGSKA (reference sequence). CDR3 in DNA: TGCAGTGCTAGGATACCAGGGACCATATATTTT. The encoded protein is CSARIPGTIYF.

This clone was seen a few times. The chain combines TRBV19 with TRBJ1-2; D is undetermined. Trimming removed 0 bases from V and 3 bases from J, with 14 bases in between. Germline V CDR1 and CDR2: LNHDA, SQIVND (reference sequence). The CDR3 has 16 amino acids. CDR3: CASSIDGLAAYYGYTF. In DNA form, the CDR3 reads TGTGCCAGTAGTATAGACGGGCTGGCTGCTTACTATGGCTACACCTTC.